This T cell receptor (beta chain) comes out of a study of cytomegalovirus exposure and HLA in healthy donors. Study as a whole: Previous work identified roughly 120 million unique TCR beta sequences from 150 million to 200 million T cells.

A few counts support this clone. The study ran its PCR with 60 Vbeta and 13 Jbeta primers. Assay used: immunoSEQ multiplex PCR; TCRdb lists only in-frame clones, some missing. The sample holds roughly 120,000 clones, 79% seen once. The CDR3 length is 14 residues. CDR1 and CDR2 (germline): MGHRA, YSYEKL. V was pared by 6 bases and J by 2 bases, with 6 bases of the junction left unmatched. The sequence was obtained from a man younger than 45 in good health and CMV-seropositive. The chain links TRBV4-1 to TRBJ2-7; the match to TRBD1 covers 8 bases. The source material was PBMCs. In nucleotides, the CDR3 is TGCGCCAGCAGTCCACGGACAGGGACCTACGAGCAGTACTTC. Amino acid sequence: CASSPRTGTYEQYF.